This TCR beta chain emerged from a study of blood T cell repertoires in COVID-19. About the study: Acute-phase and convalescent COVID-19 samples originated in the United States, Italy and Spain.

Generated by immunoSEQ multiplex PCR, the TCRdb table keeps only in-frame clones and is missing some. This table holds some 150,000 clones, 75% to 90% found once. Germline loops: CDR1 KGHDR, CDR2 SFDVKD. V lost 1 base, J lost 7 bases, and 9 bases lay in between. This CDR3 region has 13 residues. The sequence was obtained from a man aged 60-69 years with active or convalescent COVID-19. The J gene is TRBJ1-2, the V gene TRBV24-1; perhaps TRBD1 as D (5 bases). The sequenced material came from peripheral blood. CDR3 bases: TGTGCCACCAGTGATTTTGCCCAGGGTGGCTACACCTTC. Translated: CATSDFAQGGYTF.